The text below deals with one TCR beta chain. The antigen is not known. The sequencing of unsorted PBMC DNA took place on ten immunoSEQ deep assay plates. The authors' processing: Junction-only sequences without quality scores came from ImmunoSEQ, so filtering differed. Clones were read by immunoSEQ multiplex PCR, and TCRdb kept only the in-frame ones, dropping some. The D gene and trimming were derived from the DNA, and the V and J assignments and clone size from that table. The sample yields 450,000 to 550,000 clones, approximately 79% seen once. In germline, CDR1 is MDHEN, CDR2 SYDVKM. V shed 1 base and J shed 0 bases, with 10 bases lying between them. There are 16 residues in the CDR3. These data come from a study of shared clonotypes between healthy human individuals. Study details: Aged between 18 and 49, the donors were two women and a few men. Whole-study results and caveats: How much donors shared clonotypes was expected to be affected by sequencing depth.

The receptor was isolated from a woman in her forties in good health. Some clones in this sample may be carry-over from other donors' samples. This chain links TRBV28 with TRBJ2-1; D is ambiguous. The sequenced sample consisted of PBMCs. In DNA, the CDR3 is TGTGCCAGCAGTTTATCCGGAGACTTCTCCTACAATGAGCAGTTCTTC. As protein: CASSLSGDFSYNEQFF.